The clone carrying this T cell receptor (beta chain) was counted at least ten times. Its antigen is not known. The data belong to a study of blood T cells in healthy people across ages. Whole-study results and caveats: Reliance upon unsorted PBMCs precluded definitive naive versus antigen-experienced comparison. Possibly confounding the expanded clonotype changes was the fact that donor CMV status was unknown.

A second PCR, run for roughly 7 to 12 cycles, used a sample-barcoded 5' primer plus a J-beta primer mix. Every cDNA was tagged by a template-switch adaptor with 12 random nucleotides. TCRdb re-derived calls from the 5' RACE reads in MiXCR, one entry per CDR3 protein. The sample lists about 1.6 million distinct CDR3 sequences; approximately 32% were seen once. Germline lookup yields CDR1 SQVTM and CDR2 ANQGSEA. V shed 4 bases, J shed 6 bases, and the junction held 6 bases outside the gene matches. The CDR3 spans 13 residues. This chain uses TRBV29-1 with TRBJ1-5, with 7 bases that match TRBD1. The clonotype was recovered from a woman in her twenties or thirties in good health. The specimen was blood. CDR3 sequence reads: CSVVGQGGQPQHF. As DNA, the CDR3 is TGCAGCGTTGTCGGGCAGGGGGGTCAGCCCCAGCATTTT.